This T cell receptor (beta chain) was sequenced during a study of cytomegalovirus exposure and HLA in healthy donors (dated by TCRdb to between 2016 and 2019). Background for the entire study: According to an earlier analysis of a few hundred of the donors, 150 million to 200 million T cells yielded 95 million to 140 million unique TCR beta sequences and around 300 Gb of sequence data. An early release that covered more than 550 HLA-typed donors contained 250 to 350 gigabases of sequencing data and 75 million to 100 million unique TCR sequences. The genetic ancestry cluster associated with self-reported Caucasian donors included 81% of the roughly 360 genotyped donors. The study aimed to test whether cataloging public T cell receptors could reveal signatures of past pathogen exposure. The study profiled the T cell repertoires of 500 to 800 subjects by immunosequencing and related them to cytomegalovirus serostatus. In addition to the first cohort of around 670 subjects, a separate validation cohort of 100 to 150 different subjects was used. To predict cytomegalovirus infection status, the study brought together high-throughput TCR immunosequencing, statistical association of individual TCRs with disease status, and machine learning. A later analysis re-examined previously published TCR beta repertoires from several hundred donors and added high-resolution HLA genotyping to investigate patterns of TCR occurrence. The later analysis used no new phenotypic data to find candidate immune exposures, relying instead on TCR beta sequences and their occurrence across donors. In an earlier analysis of roughly 540 of the donors, high-throughput TCR beta sequencing was used to judge whether each TCR beta V gene segment behaved as functional or pseudogenic. Donor age, sex, ethnicity and CMV serostatus were compiled alongside the repertoire data. In a later genetic analysis, genome-wide SNP genotypes for about 55% of the 666 donors were used, and that subset was treated as a discovery cohort. Every discovery cohort repertoire had been produced on one sequencing platform. HLA typing included class I and class II loci at four-digit resolution. Typing coverage varied by locus: 629-630 donors for A, B, C, DRB1 and DQB1; roughly 500 for DQA1; more than 600 for DPA1; 450 to 480 for DPB1. Roughly 5 DR-DQ haplotypes were handled as single units for association and clustering, since linkage in the cohort was strong. Among approximately 370 genotyped donors of the cohort, an average of around 240,000 unique TCR beta nucleotide sequences was sequenced per donor, of which about 18% were non-productive.

Libraries were made using the immunoSEQ multiplex PCR assay. A mixture of 60 forward primers for TCR Vbeta segments and 13 reverse primers for TCR Jbeta segments was used in the multiplex PCR. The CDR3 region of rearranged TCR beta genes was amplified from genomic DNA with a multiplex PCR assay. Amplified TCR beta libraries were sequenced as 87-base-pair reads on the Illumina HiSeq System. As for how the authors treated the data: Across the 700 or so repertoires, a later analysis counted some 81 million unique TCR beta chains, approximately 12 million of which were shared by at least two donors. A nearest-neighbor algorithm error-corrected the raw reads and collapsed the reads into unique sequences, merging closely related sequences to remove PCR and sequencing errors. Alignment of CDR3 sequences to IMGT reference sequences was used to assign V, D and J gene segments. For a sequence to be retained, a match of at least six nucleotides to both a V gene segment and a J gene segment was required. Rearrangements were classified as productive when the CDR3 lacked stop codons and remained in frame with V and J, and all other rearrangements were classified as non-productive. CDR3 was defined according to IMGT convention as the region running from the second conserved V-encoded cysteine to the conserved J-encoded phenylalanine. The earlier analysis of some 580 of the donors excluded any sequence lacking an unambiguous match to a single V gene segment. An earlier analysis of 500 to 700 of the donors classified V segments as functional when productive rearrangements were above 56.7% and as segregating when the standard deviation between donors was above 5%. A statistical classification framework was built for diagnosing cytomegalovirus status from the catalog of TCR beta chain sequences. In a later analysis, TCR nucleotide sequences were compared against IMGT/GENE-DB human TR gene sequences so that V and J genes could be assigned. The TCRdist pipeline was used in a later analysis to assign CDR3 sequences and most-parsimonious VDJ recombination scenarios. In a later analysis, each TCR beta chain was defined by its CDR3 amino acid sequence together with its V-gene family, and reads without a unique V-gene family were excluded. In a later analysis, a few hundred highly shared, low-generation-probability nucleotide sequences were removed to address suspected cross-contamination and a sequencing artifact. In a later analysis, a clonal expansion index was calculated for each public chain from normalized within-repertoire ranks of inferred template counts. A later analysis computed generation probabilities with a VDJ recombination model fitted to out-of-frame rearrangements, and checked the results against IGoR. A later analysis scored TCR-TCR, TCR-HLA and TCR-CMV co-occurrence with hypergeometric tests, applying a repertoire-size bias correction to TCR pairs. To estimate false discovery rates, a later analysis permuted the HLA or CMV assignments 20 times. In a later analysis, co-occurring TCRs were grouped with DBSCAN, and TCRdist sequence similarity was added when clustering was performed within HLA-allele-positive subsets. Co-occurrence clustering excluded repertoires with fewer than 30,000 or more than 120,000 public chains, plus five with anomalous nucleotide sharing. TCRdb obtained this table from immuneACCESS and retained in-frame rearrangements with V and J assigned. These tables miss some clones; where compared with another copy, unresolved V genes account for less than half of the shortfall, and the remainder is unexplained. Clonal size and the V and J genes are those of that table, whereas D and trimming came from the DNA. The table for this sample lists about 300,000 clones; 86% of them were counted only once. Jointly, the top ten make up 3.5% to 4% of the sample.

Study-wide findings and limitations: In this cohort, only TCR beta chains were sequenced, and detectable features were limited by the absence of alpha or paired-chain data. A further reported finding was that TCR beta sequences accurately predicted the HLA-A and HLA-B alleles for most subjects in the first cohort. A few of the identified cytomegalovirus-associated TCR beta chains were confirmed in vitro to be specific for cytomegalovirus antigens. Correlated functional status among segregating V segments might reflect linkage disequilibrium, but an unknown experimental factor could not be ruled out. The classifier was reported to diagnose cytomegalovirus status with high specificity and sensitivity in both the original and validation cohorts. A cluster of highly shared sequence variants was judged likely to be a technical artifact of the sequencing pipeline. According to a later analysis, most CMV-associated TCR beta chains appeared to be HLA-restricted, and the HLA associations seemed to be driven largely by CMV exposure. Specific HLA alleles were associated with 15,000 to 20,000 TCR beta sequences at a false discovery rate of 0.05 in a later analysis. According to a later analysis, TCR association rates differed among HLA loci, with DRB1 alleles showing the most associated TCRs and HLA-C alleles showing the fewest. In an earlier analysis of about 540 of the donors, most TCR beta V segments were observed in productive rearrangements about 87% or about 30% of the time, broadly matching IMGT annotations. The authors suggested that the approach could potentially be extended to other disease states and immunological phenotypes. Sequencing depth was assumed to be roughly uniform across donors in the presence/absence analyses, though that assumption may not hold. Because counts were too low, fewer than 20 rarely observed V segments, including chromosome 9 orphons, were excluded from the earlier analysis of roughly 580 of the donors. Assigning TCR associations to individual alleles was difficult when HLA alleles, especially DR and DQ, strongly co-occurred. The study listed 150 to 200 TCR beta chains as associated with cytomegalovirus. Because HLA typing was missing for some donors at each locus, association tests included only the typed subset. For the cohort, immune exposure information was limited to CMV serostatus. A later genetic analysis reported fewer N-insertions in productive TCRs among donors in an Asian-associated ancestry cluster than the roughly 700-donor mean. V-gene and J-gene trimming of TCR beta chains was associated with a missense DCLRE1C variant in a later genetic analysis, and the association was replicated in an independent cohort. In a later analysis, HLA-associated TCR beta chains were found to be more clonally expanded and to have lower generation probabilities than equally common non-associated chains. Most TCR sequences were seen in very few donors, while some public TCRs were found in many individuals. According to a later analysis, parvovirus B19, influenza, CMV and Epstein-Barr virus appeared linked to several top co-occurrence clusters. The 87-base-pair reads could not distinguish some IMGT-functional V segments, including TRBV6-2 and TRBV6-3, so those segments were excluded.

The cohort consisted of some 730 healthy bone marrow donors. Cohort members were all nominally healthy when sampled, although unrecorded immune exposures were likely present. The donor was CMV seropositive and belonged to the group of 250 to 300 seropositive cohort members. Every donor gave a peripheral blood sample, and the peripheral blood mononuclear cells from that sample were used for TCR beta sequencing. The Qiagen DNeasy Blood Extraction Kit was used to extract genomic DNA from the blood cell samples. The CDR3 has 15 amino acids, counting the end cysteine and phenylalanine. Only CDR3 DNA is held: 45 bases, read in frame from base 1. CDR1 SGHAT and CDR2 FQNNGV are derived from the germline V gene. V loses 6 bases at its end and J loses 4 bases; junction bases beyond the gene matches: 5. In regard to this clone: Its antigen is unknown. There are no base qualities to consult, and no much larger clone falls within one base.

Sequences were obtained from PBMCs. This clonotype was obtained from a man aged 40-50 years in good health and CMV-seropositive. The chain uses TRBV11-2 and TRBJ2-4; 11 junctional bases match TRBD2. This receptor has the CDR3 CASRPTSGIKNIQYF. The DNA sequence is given as TGTGCCAGCAGACCGACTAGCGGGATTAAAAACATTCAGTACTTC.